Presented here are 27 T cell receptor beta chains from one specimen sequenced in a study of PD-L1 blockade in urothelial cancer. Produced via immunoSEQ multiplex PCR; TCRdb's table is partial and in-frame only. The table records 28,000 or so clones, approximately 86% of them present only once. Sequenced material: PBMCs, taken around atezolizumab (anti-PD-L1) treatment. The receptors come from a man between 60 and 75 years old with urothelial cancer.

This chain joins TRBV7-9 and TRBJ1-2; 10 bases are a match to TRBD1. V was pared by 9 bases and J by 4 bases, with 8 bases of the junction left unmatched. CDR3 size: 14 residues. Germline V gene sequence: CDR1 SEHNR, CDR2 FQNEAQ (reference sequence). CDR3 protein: CASTPGQGIYGYTF. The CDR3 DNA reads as TGTGCCAGTACTCCGGGACAGGGGATCTATGGCTACACCTTC.

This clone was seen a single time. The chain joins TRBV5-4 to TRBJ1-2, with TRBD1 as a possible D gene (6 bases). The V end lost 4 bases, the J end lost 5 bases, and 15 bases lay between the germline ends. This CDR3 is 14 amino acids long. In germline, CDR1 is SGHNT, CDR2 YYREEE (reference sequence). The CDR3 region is CASSVVDSGYGYTF. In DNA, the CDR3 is TGTGCCAGCAGCGTTGTGGACAGTGGGTATGGCTACACCTTC. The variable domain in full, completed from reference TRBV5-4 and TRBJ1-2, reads ETGVTQSPTHLIKTRGQQVTLRCSSQSGHNTVSWYQQALGQGPQFIFQYYREEENGRGNFPPRFSGLQFPNYSSELNVNALELDDSALYLCASSVVDSGYGYTFGSGTRLTVV.

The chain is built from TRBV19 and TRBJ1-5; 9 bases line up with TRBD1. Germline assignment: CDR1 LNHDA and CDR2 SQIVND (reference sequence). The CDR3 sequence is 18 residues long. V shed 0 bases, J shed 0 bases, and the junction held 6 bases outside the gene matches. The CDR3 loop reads CASSIDGGQGISNQPQHF. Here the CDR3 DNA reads TGTGCCAGTAGTATAGATGGAGGACAGGGGATTAGCAATCAGCCCCAGCATTTT.

CDR3 region: CAWVGQGGEKLFF. The CDR3 nucleotides are TGTGCCTGGGTGGGGCAGGGAGGCGAAAAACTGTTTTTT. The chain combines TRBV30 with TRBJ1-4; tentative D call: TRBD1 (5 bases). Per germline, CDR1 GTSNPN and CDR2 SVGIG (reference sequence). V dropped 5 bases and J dropped 8 bases, with 15 bases sitting between them. This CDR3 has 13 residues. Filled out from reference TRBV30 and TRBJ1-4, the complete variable domain reads SQTIHQWPATLVQPVGSPLSLECTVEGTSNPNLYWYRQAAGRGLQLLFYSVGIGQISSEVPQNLSASRPQDRQFILSSKKLLLSDSGFYLCAWVGQGGEKLFFGSGTQLSVL.

CDR3 coding DNA: TGTGCCAGCAGTTACAACAGGCCAGGGGAGACCCAGTACTTC. It yields the protein CASSYNRPGETQYF. This chain joins TRBV6-5 and TRBJ2-5; weak D call: TRBD1 (5 bases). The CDR3 is 14 amino acids. Germline V gene sequence: CDR1 MNHEY, CDR2 SVGAGI. V was pared by 2 bases and J by 5 bases, with 12 bases between.

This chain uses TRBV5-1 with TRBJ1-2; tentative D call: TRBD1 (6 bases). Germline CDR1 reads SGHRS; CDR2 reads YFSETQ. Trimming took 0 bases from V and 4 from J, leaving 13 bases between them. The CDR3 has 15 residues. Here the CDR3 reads CASSLGWGLGYGYTF. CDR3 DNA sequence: TGCGCCAGCAGCTTGGGGTGGGGGCTCGGCTATGGCTACACCTTC. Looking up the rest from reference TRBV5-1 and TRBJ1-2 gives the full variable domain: KAGVTQTPRYLIKTRGQQVTLSCSPISGHRSVSWYQQTPGQGLQFLFEYFSETQRNKGNFPGRFSGRQFSNSRSEMNVSTLELGDSALYLCASSLGWGLGYGYTFGSGTRLTVV.

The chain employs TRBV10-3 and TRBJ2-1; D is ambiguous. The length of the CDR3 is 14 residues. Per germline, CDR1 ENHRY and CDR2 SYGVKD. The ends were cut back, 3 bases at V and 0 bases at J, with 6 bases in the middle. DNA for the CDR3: TGTGCCATCAGTGACCTCGGCTCCTACAATGAGCAGTTCTTC. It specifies CAISDLGSYNEQFF.

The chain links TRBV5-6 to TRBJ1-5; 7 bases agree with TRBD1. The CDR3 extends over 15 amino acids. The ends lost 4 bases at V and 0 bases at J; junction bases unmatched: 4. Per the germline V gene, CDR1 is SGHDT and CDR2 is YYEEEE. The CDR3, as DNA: TGTGCCAGCAGCGCGGGACAGTATAGCAATCAGCCCCAGCATTTT. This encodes CASSAGQYSNQPQHF.

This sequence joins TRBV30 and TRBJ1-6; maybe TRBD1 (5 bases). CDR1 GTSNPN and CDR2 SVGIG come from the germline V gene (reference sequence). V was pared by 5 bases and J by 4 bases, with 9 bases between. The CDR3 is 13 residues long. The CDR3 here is CAWAGGYNSPLHF. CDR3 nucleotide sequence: TGTGCCTGGGCGGGGGGTTATAATTCACCCCTCCACTTT.

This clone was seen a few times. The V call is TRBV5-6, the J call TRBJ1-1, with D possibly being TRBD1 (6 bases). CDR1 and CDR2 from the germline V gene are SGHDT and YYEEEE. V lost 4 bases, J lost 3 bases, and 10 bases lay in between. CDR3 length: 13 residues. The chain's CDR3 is CASSRGQHTEAFF. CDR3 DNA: TGTGCCAGCAGCCGTGGACAGCACACTGAAGCTTTCTTT.

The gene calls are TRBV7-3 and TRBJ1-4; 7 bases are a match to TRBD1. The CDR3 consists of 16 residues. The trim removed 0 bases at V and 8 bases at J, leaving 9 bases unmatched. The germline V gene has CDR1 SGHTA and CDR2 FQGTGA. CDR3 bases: TGTGCCAGCAGCTTAACCGGAGGGGGCGTCGGGGAAAAACTGTTTTTT. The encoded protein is CASSLTGGGVGEKLFF.

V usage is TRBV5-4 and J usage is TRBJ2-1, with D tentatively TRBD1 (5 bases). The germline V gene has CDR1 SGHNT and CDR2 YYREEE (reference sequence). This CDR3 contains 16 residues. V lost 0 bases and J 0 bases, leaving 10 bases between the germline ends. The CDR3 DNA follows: TGTGCCAGCAGCTTGGAAGGGGCCAGCTCCTACAATGAGCAGTTCTTC. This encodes CASSLEGASSYNEQFF.

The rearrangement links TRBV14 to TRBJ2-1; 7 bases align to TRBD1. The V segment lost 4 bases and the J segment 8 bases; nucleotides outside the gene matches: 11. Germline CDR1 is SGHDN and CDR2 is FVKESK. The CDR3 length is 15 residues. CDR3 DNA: TGTGCCAGCAGCCGGGGACAGTTAATCGGGGATGAGCAGTTCTTC. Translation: CASSRGQLIGDEQFF.

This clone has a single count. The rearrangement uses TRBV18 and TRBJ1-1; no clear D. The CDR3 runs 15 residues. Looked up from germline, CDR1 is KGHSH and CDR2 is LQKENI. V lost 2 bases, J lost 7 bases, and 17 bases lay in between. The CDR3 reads CASSPVRNPPHEAFF. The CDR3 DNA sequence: TGTGCCAGCTCACCAGTGAGGAATCCACCGCATGAAGCTTTCTTT.

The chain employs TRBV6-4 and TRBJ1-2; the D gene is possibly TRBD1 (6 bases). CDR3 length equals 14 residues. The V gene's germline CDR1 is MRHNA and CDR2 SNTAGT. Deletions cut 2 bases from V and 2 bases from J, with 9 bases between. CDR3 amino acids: CASSDRGGNYGYTF. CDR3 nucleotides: TGTGCCAGCAGTGACAGGGGGGGCAACTATGGCTACACCTTC.

The CDR3 sequence: CATSSQLERVNYEQFF. Written as DNA, the CDR3 is TGTGCCACCAGCAGCCAACTAGAACGGGTAAACTATGAGCAGTTCTTC. This chain joins TRBV15 and TRBJ2-1; weak D call: TRBD2 (5 bases). The CDR3 totals 16 residues. The V gene's germline CDR1 is LNHNV and CDR2 YYDKDF (reference sequence). With 3 bases removed from V and 8 bases from J, the gap between germline ends came to 20 bases.

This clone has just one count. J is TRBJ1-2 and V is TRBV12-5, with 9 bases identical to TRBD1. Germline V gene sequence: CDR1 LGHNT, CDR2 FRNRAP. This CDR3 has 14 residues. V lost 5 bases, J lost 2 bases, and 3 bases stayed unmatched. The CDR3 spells CASGPTGGNYGYTF. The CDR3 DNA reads TGTGCTAGTGGTCCGACAGGGGGGAACTATGGCTACACCTTC.

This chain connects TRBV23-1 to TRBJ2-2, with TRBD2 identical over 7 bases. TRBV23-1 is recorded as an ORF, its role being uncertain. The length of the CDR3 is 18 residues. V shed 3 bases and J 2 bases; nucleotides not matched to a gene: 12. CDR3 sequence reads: CASSQGREDIFNTGELFF. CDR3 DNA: TGCGCCAGCAGTCAGGGGAGGGAAGACATCTTTAACACCGGGGAGCTGTTTTTT.

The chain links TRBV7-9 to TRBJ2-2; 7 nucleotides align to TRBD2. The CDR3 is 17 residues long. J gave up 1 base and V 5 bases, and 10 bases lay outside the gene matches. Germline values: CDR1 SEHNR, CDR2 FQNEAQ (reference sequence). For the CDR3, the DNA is TGTGCCAGCAGCCACCGACGCGCTAGCGGGAACACCGGGGAGCTGTTTTTT. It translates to CASSHRRASGNTGELFF.

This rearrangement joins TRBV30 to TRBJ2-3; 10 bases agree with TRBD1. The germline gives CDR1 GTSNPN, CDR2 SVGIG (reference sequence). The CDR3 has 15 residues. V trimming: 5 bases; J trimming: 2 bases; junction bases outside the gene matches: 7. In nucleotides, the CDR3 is TGTGCCTGGTACCGGGACAGGGGATCCACAGATACGCAGTATTTT. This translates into CAWYRDRGSTDTQYF. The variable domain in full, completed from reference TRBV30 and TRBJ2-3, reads SQTIHQWPATLVQPVGSPLSLECTVEGTSNPNLYWYRQAAGRGLQLLFYSVGIGQISSEVPQNLSASRPQDRQFILSSKKLLLSDSGFYLCAWYRDRGSTDTQYFGPGTRLTVL.

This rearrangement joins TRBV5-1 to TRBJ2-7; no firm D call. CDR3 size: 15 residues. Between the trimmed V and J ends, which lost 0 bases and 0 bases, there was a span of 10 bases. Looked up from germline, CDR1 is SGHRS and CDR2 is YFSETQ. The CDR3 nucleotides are TGCGCCAGCAGCTTGGATAGCAGTAGCTCCTACGAGCAGTACTTC. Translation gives CASSLDSSSSYEQYF. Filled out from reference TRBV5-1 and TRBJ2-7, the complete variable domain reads KAGVTQTPRYLIKTRGQQVTLSCSPISGHRSVSWYQQTPGQGLQFLFEYFSETQRNKGNFPGRFSGRQFSNSRSEMNVSTLELGDSALYLCASSLDSSSSYEQYFGPGTRLTVT.

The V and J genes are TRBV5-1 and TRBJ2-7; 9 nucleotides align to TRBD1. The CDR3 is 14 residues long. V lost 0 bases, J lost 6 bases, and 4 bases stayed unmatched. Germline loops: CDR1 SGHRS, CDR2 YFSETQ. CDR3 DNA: TGCGCCAGCAGCTTGGAAGGGGACAGGGTCGAGCAGTACTTC. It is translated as CASSLEGDRVEQYF.

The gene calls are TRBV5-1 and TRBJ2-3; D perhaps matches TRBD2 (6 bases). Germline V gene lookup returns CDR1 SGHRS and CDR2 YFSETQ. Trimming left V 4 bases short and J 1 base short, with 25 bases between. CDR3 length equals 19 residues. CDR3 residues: CASSPHRGGIQWGTDTQYF. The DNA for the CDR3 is TGCGCCAGCAGCCCCCATCGTGGCGGGATCCAATGGGGCACAGATACGCAGTATTTT.

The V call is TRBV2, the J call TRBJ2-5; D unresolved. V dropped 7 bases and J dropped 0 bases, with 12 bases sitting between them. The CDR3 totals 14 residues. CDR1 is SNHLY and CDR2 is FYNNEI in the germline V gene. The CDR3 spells CASIEVLYQETQYF. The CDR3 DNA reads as TGTGCCAGCATAGAGGTTCTGTACCAAGAGACCCAGTACTTC.

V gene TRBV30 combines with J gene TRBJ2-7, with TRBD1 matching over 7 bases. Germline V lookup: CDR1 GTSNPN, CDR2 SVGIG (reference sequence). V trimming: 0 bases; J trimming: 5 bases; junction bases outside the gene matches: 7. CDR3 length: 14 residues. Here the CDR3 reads CAWSVKGAPDEQYF. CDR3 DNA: TGTGCCTGGAGTGTGAAGGGGGCGCCCGACGAGCAGTACTTC.

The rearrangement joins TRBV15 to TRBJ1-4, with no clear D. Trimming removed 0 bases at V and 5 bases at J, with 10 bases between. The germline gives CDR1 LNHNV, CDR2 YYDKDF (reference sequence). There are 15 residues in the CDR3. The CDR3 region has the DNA TGTGCCACCAGCAGAGAGCGACTCCGGAATGAAAAACTGTTTTTT. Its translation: CATSRERLRNEKLFF.

CDR3 bases: TGCGCCAGCAGCTTGTTTACCGATCACTCCACCTACGAGCAGTACTTC. Amino acids: CASSLFTDHSTYEQYF. The chain combines TRBV5-1 with TRBJ2-7; D is undetermined. CDR3 length: 16 amino acids. In germline, CDR1 is SGHRS, CDR2 YFSETQ. V was shortened by 1 base and J by 2 bases, with 16 bases between the two germline ends.